This TCR beta chain was recovered during a study of cytomegalovirus exposure and HLA in healthy donors. Study conclusions and caveats: Prior analysis indicated that the majority of TCR beta V segments exhibited productivity approximately 87% or approximately 30% of the time. Later analysis associated a missense DCLRE1C variant with TCR beta V- and J-gene trimming. The study designated fewer than 200 TCR beta chains cytomegalovirus-associated.

A word on this clone: Antigen unknown.

V dropped 0 bases and J dropped 5 bases, with 12 bases sitting between them. CDR3 length equals 15 residues. Per the germline V gene, CDR1 is SGHDT and CDR2 is YYEEEE. This PCR relied on a set of 60 Vbeta primers and 13 Jbeta primers. Measured with immunoSEQ multiplex PCR; TCRdb has only the in-frame clones, and not every one. The sample consists of around 150,000 clones, 65% to 80% of them appearing once. This receptor was taken from a woman between 50 and 59 years old in good health and CMV-seropositive. This rearrangement joins TRBV5-6 to TRBJ2-1, with D possibly TRBD2 on 5 matching bases. Material for sequencing was PBMCs. This CDR3 is CASSLELAGHNEQFF. The DNA for the CDR3 is TGTGCCAGCAGCTTGGAGCTAGCCGGTCACAATGAGCAGTTCTTC.